A single sample is the source of the 11 T cell receptor beta chains below, sequenced in a study of CD8 T cells in Susac syndrome. Random hexamers were used to reverse transcribe roughly 0.5 to 1 ug of RNA. TCRdb reprocessed the immunoSEQ multiplex PCR reads via MiXCR and lists one record per CDR3 protein. The sample yields some 220,000 distinct CDR3 sequences, about 96% seen once. The sequenced sample consisted of CD4+ T cells from PBMCs. These receptors all stem from a human donor with multiple sclerosis.

This rearrangement joins TRBV19 to TRBJ2-3, with a tentative D call TRBD1 (6 bases). CDR3 length equals 14 residues. Germline CDR1 reads LNHDA; CDR2 reads SQIVND (reference sequence). Trimming removed 7 bases from V and 4 bases from J, with 15 bases in between. The CDR3, as DNA: TGTGCCAGTAAGAAGGACAGAGCAGCAGATACGCAGTATTTT. This gives the protein CASKKDRAADTQYF.

This clonotype was seen a few times. The V call is TRBV20-1, the J call TRBJ2-7, with D hard to call. The V end was cut by 2 bases, the J end by 2 bases, with 7 bases between. The CDR3 sequence is 12 residues long. Germline assignment: CDR1 DFQATT and CDR2 SNEGSKA (reference sequence). CDR3 sequence: CSARWATYEQYF. Written as DNA, the CDR3 is TGCAGTGCTAGATGGGCTACCTACGAGCAGTACTTC.

The V gene is TRBV30, the J gene TRBJ1-3, with D possibly being TRBD1 (6 bases). Trimming stripped 2 bases from V and 4 bases from J, with 15 bases between. The CDR3 spans 15 residues. The germline gives CDR1 GTSNPN, CDR2 SVGIG (reference sequence). CDR3 DNA: TGTGCCTGGAGTAGCATGGGGGCGGGAGGAAACACCATATATTTT. This sequence encodes CAWSSMGAGGNTIYF.

The chain uses TRBV30 and TRBJ1-3; D not certain. Trimming removed 3 bases from V and 0 bases from J, with 3 bases in between. The CDR3 spans 12 residues. Germline loops: CDR1 GTSNPN, CDR2 SVGIG (reference sequence). The CDR3 DNA sequence: TGTGCCTGGAGAGGCTCTGGAAACACCATATATTTT. Protein product: CAWRGSGNTIYF.

V usage is TRBV4-1 and J usage is TRBJ2-3, with D uncertain. CDR1 is MGHRA and CDR2 is YSYEKL in the germline V gene. Trimming left V 4 bases short and J 9 bases short, with 14 bases between. CDR3 length: 13 residues. CDR3 DNA sequence: TGCGCCAGCAGCCTTTTCGCGGACCTGACGCAGTATTTT. Residues: CASSLFADLTQYF.

Turning to this clonotype: At one of its ends the junction is not consistent with the germline gene, which may arise from a read error. In DNA form, the CDR3 reads TGCGCCAGCAGCTTGGCCAGGGGGAACGACCAGTACTTC. This gives the protein CASSLARGNDQYF. The rearrangement links TRBV5-1 to TRBJ2-7, with 7 positions matching TRBD1. The germline gives CDR1 SGHRS, CDR2 YFSETQ. The CDR3 is made up of 13 amino acids.

J is TRBJ2-6 and V is TRBV29-1; D is perhaps TRBD1 or TRBD2 (5 bases each). The V end was cut by 6 bases, the J end by 0 bases, with 18 bases between. The germline CDR1 and CDR2 sequences are SQVTM and ANQGSEA. There are 17 residues in the CDR3. The chain's CDR3 is CSVTTRGAVSGANVLTF. The CDR3 bases are TGCAGCGTAACCACTCGAGGGGCGGTCTCTGGGGCCAACGTCCTGACTTTC. Filled out from reference TRBV29-1 and TRBJ2-6, the complete variable domain reads SAVISQKPSRDICQRGTSLTIQCQVDSQVTMMFWYRQQPGQSLTLIATANQGSEATYESGFVIDKFPISRPNLTFSTLTVSNMSPEDSSIYLCSVTTRGAVSGANVLTFGAGSRLTVL.

CDR3 nucleotides: TGTGCCAGCAGAGCGACAGGGGGCACTGAAGCTTTCTTT. Translating gives CASRATGGTEAFF. The genes are TRBV2 and TRBJ1-1; 9 bases align to TRBD1. This CDR3 comprises 13 residues. The V segment lost 6 bases and the J segment 4 bases; nucleotides outside the gene matches: 3. From germline, CDR1 is SNHLY and CDR2 FYNNEI.

The chain combines TRBV12-5 with TRBJ2-7; D is unclear. This CDR3 comprises 14 residues. Germline V lookup: CDR1 LGHNT, CDR2 FRNRAP. V was clipped by 6 bases and J by 3 bases, with 15 bases between them. The CDR3 reads CASGTDRQSYEQYF. In DNA, the CDR3 is TGTGCTAGTGGCACCGACCGACAAAGCTACGAGCAGTACTTC.

This clonotype appeared a single time. J is TRBJ1-2 and V is TRBV6-5; the D gene is possibly TRBD1 (6 bases). The CDR3 runs to 14 residues. V was shortened by 4 bases and J by 1 base, with 10 bases between the two germline ends. Germline CDR1 MNHEY, CDR2 SVGAGI. The CDR3 DNA sequence: TGTGCCAGCAGTTCCTACAGGGATAACTATGGCTACACCTTC. Translation: CASSSYRDNYGYTF.

The CDR3 reads CASSQAHNEQFF. For the CDR3, the DNA is TGTGCCAGCAGCCAAGCCCACAATGAGCAGTTCTTC. The rearrangement uses TRBV3-1 and TRBJ2-1; no reliable D call. Germline V gene data show CDR1 as LGHDT and CDR2 as YNNKEL (reference sequence). This CDR3 is 12 amino acids long. Trimming stripped 1 base from V and 5 bases from J, with 3 bases between.